Listed below are T cell receptor beta chains from one sample, sequenced in a study of T cells in localized non-small cell lung cancer. TCRdb's copy holds only in-frame clones and misses some; the assay was immunoSEQ multiplex PCR. The profile shows about 33,000 clones, about 89% of them singletons. The source material was PBMCs, sampled before any cancer treatment. The receptors shown here come from a man aged 40 to 70 with stage II lung adenocarcinoma. Each CDR3 is given with its conserved first and last residue. Each record gives: clone size, D gene, V gene, J gene, CDR3 protein, CDR3 DNA. The D gene is left open where the match is weak. Clone size is not always given. Where it is, it says once, few, many or a class for expanded clones.

-	-	TRBV5-1	TRBJ2-7	CASSLGLLADYEQYF	TGCGCCAGCAGCTTGGGACTGTTGGCGGACTACGAGCAGTACTTC
-	-	TRBV30	TRBJ2-7	CAWSGTASYEQYF	TGTGCCTGGAGTGGTACGGCCTCCTACGAGCAGTACTTC
-	-	TRBV6-6	TRBJ2-2	CASSTGPSNTGELFF	TGTGCCAGCAGTACAGGGCCCAGCAACACCGGGGAGCTGTTTTTT
-	-	TRBV5-1	TRBJ2-2	CASSTNTGELFF	TGCGCCAGCAGCACCAACACCGGGGAGCTGTTTTTT
-	TRBD1	TRBV7-9	TRBJ1-1	CASSRTGLTFF	TGTGCCAGCAGCCGGACAGGGCTGACTTTCTTT
-	-	TRBV7-9	TRBJ2-1	CASSPDLSQHNEQFF	TGTGCCAGCAGCCCGGACTTATCCCAGCACAATGAGCAGTTCTTC
once	-	TRBV9	TRBJ2-7	CASSASPNRGDEQYF	TGTGCCAGCAGTGCCTCCCCTAATAGGGGCGACGAGCAGTACTTC
-	TRBD1	TRBV4-1	TRBJ1-2	CASSHSHGDRGISGYTF	TGCGCCAGCAGCCACTCCCATGGGGACAGGGGCATTTCGGGCTACACCTTC
few	TRBD2	TRBV9	TRBJ2-3	CASSASGSTDTQYF	TGTGCCAGCAGCGCTAGCGGGAGCACAGATACGCAGTATTTT
-	-	TRBV5-1	TRBJ2-3	CASSRRGGDTQYF	TGCGCCAGCAGCCGACGGGGTGGTGATACGCAGTATTTT
-	TRBD2	TRBV27	TRBJ2-3	CASSLKRERSDTQYF	TGTGCCAGCAGTTTAAAGCGGGAGCGCTCAGATACGCAGTATTTT
-	-	TRBV28	TRBJ1-3	CASSFSQGRNTIYF	TGTGCCAGCAGTTTTAGTCAGGGTCGAAACACCATATATTTT
-	TRBD1	TRBV13	TRBJ2-5	CASSARDRGPETQYF	TGTGCCAGCAGCGCTCGGGACAGGGGGCCAGAGACCCAGTACTTC
-	TRBD2	TRBV6-5	TRBJ2-1	CASSSAREGNEQFF	TGTGCCAGCAGTTCCGCGCGGGAGGGCAATGAGCAGTTCTTC
-	-	TRBV18	TRBJ1-4	CASSPQAGKEKLFF	TGTGCCAGCTCACCTCAAGCGGGAAAGGAAAAACTGTTTTTT
-	-	TRBV20-1	TRBJ2-3	CSAVGGTSQYF	TGCAGTGCCGTCGGAGGAACATCGCAGTATTTT
few	-	TRBV30	TRBJ1-5	CAFNGGRGNQPQHF	TGTGCCTTTAACGGAGGCAGAGGCAATCAGCCCCAGCATTTT
-	-	TRBV7-9	TRBJ1-1	CASSEQPMNTEAFF	TGTGCCAGCAGCGAACAGCCCATGAACACTGAAGCTTTCTTT
-	-	TRBV6-5	TRBJ1-3	CASSLPGTGNTIYF	TGTGCCAGCAGTCTCCCAGGGACTGGAAACACCATATATTTT
-	TRBD1	TRBV19	TRBJ1-5	CASLTGVNQPQHF	TGTGCCAGCTTAACAGGGGTCAATCAGCCCCAGCATTTT
-	-	TRBV27	TRBJ2-1	CASSLLGNEQFF	TGTGCCAGCAGTTTACTGGGTAATGAGCAGTTCTTC
-	-	TRBV15	TRBJ1-5	CATSRDPGYNQPQHF	TGTGCCACCAGCAGAGATCCGGGGTACAATCAGCCCCAGCATTTT